This TCR beta chain was found in a study of liver allograft versus peripheral blood T cells. Overall study context: Comparisons were made between T cell receptor repertoires found in transplanted livers and those circulating in recipients' peripheral blood. Overall study results and limits: Intragraft T cell receptor repertoires of liver allografts were reported to differ from peripheral blood repertoires.

This clonotype is termed medium-sized. Antigen: not known. The germline V gene has CDR1 MDHEN and CDR2 SYDVKM. The J segment lost 6 bases and the V segment lost 5 bases, leaving 4 bases of the junction unmatched. This CDR3 has 14 amino acids. MiXCR was run by TCRdb on the reads, yielding one entry per CDR3 protein. The sample holds over 9,000 distinct CDR3 sequences, roughly 26% seen once. This clonotype originated in a human patient who had a liver transplant. Some T cells may be the graft donor's. The V gene is TRBV28, the J gene TRBJ1-6; 7 positions agree with TRBD1. CDR3 sequence: CASSKGTANSPLHF. In DNA, the CDR3 is TGTGCCAGCAGTAAAGGGACAGCTAATTCACCCCTCCACTTT.